Sequencing of this TCR beta chain was carried out in a study of metastatic and nonmetastatic thyroid tumors. Turning to the study itself: It was across blood and tumor or nodule tissue from malignant and benign thyroid patients that repertoires were compared. Study findings and constraints: Benign nodules reportedly had significantly lower TCR beta diversity than malignant thyroid tumors in blood and tumor.

This clone was counted at least ten times. Its antigen remains unidentified. Prior to thyroid surgery, none of the patients had received any treatment. Per the germline V gene, CDR1 is LNHNV and CDR2 is YYDKDF (reference sequence). The CDR3 loop spans 14 amino acids. The V end was cut by 0 bases, the J end by 8 bases, with 13 bases between. The authors' processing: Building a distant-metastasis classifier for papillary thyroid cancer drew on CDR3 differences across clinicopathological groups. TCRdb called clones again from the PCR reads with MiXCR. The V and J calls follow TCRdb's processing rather than the paper's. The sample comprises about 31,000 clones, approximately 19% of which are singletons, and roughly a fifth rests with the top ten.

The chain couples TRBV15 to TRBJ1-2; D unclear. Sequenced material: blood. The clonotype comes from a female donor with papillary thyroid cancer or a benign thyroid nodule (not recorded which). Some clones in this sample may be carry-over from other donors' samples. CDR3 bases: TGTGCCACCAGCAGAGATCGGAGTGGCTGGGGCTACACCTTC. This gives the protein CATSRDRSGWGYTF. Based on the CDR3 plus reference TRBV15 and TRBJ1-2, the full variable domain is DAMVIQNPRYQVTQFGKPVTLSCSQTLNHNVMYWYQQKSSQAPKLLFHYYDKDFNNEADTPDNFQSRRPNTSFCFLDIRSPGLGDTAMYLCATSRDRSGWGYTFGSGTRLTVV.